This T cell receptor (beta chain) originates from a study of blood T cells in healthy people across ages. This CDR3 spans 16 amino acids. CDR1 MNHNY and CDR2 SVGAGI come from the germline V gene (reference sequence). A second PCR of roughly 7 to 11 cycles used a sample-barcoded 5' primer and a J-beta primer mix. Each cDNA molecule carried a tag from a template-switch adaptor that contained 12 random nucleotides. TCRdb reprocessed the 5' RACE reads with MiXCR, giving one entry per CDR3 protein. The sample holds roughly 1,300,000 distinct CDR3 sequences, around 59% seen once. Study findings and constraints: TCR beta diversity tracked closely with naive T cell percentage.

A note on this clonotype: Its antigen is as yet unknown.

The receptor was derived from a man aged 18 to 35 in good health. The V and J genes are TRBV6-6 and TRBJ2-5; 15 bases are a match to TRBD2. The better agreement between TRBJ2-7 and the DNA end casts doubt on the J call. The sample comprised blood. This chain's CDR3 is CASKGLAGGSSYEQYF. For the CDR3, the DNA is TGTGCCAGCAAGGGACTAGCGGGGGGCTCTTCCTACGAGCAGTACTTC.